This T cell receptor (beta chain) was captured by sequencing in a study of CD8+CD57+ T cells in acquired aplastic anemia. Study information: The sorted CD4+ and CD8+ cells yielded an average around 3.2 ug of DNA.

It was patients with CD8+CD57+ cell expansion by flow cytometry who were chosen for sequencing. Each patient gave a blood sample that was collected before any therapy had been received. Notes on the study in general: Comparison of patients with controls identified roughly 27 shared CD8+ CDR3 sequences. The study found no significant CD8+ Simpson's diversity difference between patients and controls.

This clonotype was seen at least ten times. Its antigen is unidentified. Trimming pared 2 bases from V and 0 bases from J, leaving 8 bases between. CDR3 size: 15 residues. Genomic DNA, serving as template, underwent TCR beta VDJ and CDR3 profiling. MiXCR, run by TCRdb on the reads, gives a single entry per CDR3 protein. Here the sample spans 200,000 to 250,000 distinct CDR3 sequences, 60% to 80% being singletons. The receptor was isolated from a human donor with aplastic anemia. Sequences were obtained from sorted CD4+, CD8+, or CD8+CD57+ T cells (not recorded which) from PBMCs. The chain is built from TRBV12-3 or TRBV12-4 and TRBJ1-5; D is unclear. CDR3 sequence: CASSLNGNSNQPQHF. CDR3 in DNA: TGTGCCAGCAGTTTAAACGGGAATAGCAATCAGCCCCAGCATTTT.